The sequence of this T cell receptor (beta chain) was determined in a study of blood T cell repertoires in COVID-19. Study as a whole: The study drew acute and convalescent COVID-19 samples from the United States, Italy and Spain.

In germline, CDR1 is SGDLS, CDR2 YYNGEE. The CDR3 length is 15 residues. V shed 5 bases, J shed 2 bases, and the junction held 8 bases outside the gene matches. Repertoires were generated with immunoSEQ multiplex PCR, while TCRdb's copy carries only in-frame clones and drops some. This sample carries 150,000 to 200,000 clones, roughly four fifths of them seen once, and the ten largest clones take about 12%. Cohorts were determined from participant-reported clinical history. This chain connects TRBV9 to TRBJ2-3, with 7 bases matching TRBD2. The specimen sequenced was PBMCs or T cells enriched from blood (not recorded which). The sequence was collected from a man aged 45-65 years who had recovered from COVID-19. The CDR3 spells CASSAGVSSTDTQYF. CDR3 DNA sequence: TGTGCCAGCAGTGCGGGGGTTTCCTCCACAGATACGCAGTATTTT.